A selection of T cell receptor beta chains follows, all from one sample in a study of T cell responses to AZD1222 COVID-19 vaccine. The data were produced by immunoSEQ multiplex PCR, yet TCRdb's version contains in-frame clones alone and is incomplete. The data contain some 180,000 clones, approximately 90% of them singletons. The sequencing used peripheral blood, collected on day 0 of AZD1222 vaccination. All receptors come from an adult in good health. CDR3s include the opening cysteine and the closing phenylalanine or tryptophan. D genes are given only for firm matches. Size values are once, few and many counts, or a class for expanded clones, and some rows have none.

TGTGCCAGCAGGAAGGGACAAGCCTACGAGCAGTACTTC	CASRKGQAYEQYF	NA	TRBV6-5	TRBJ2-7	NA
TGTGCCAGCAGCTTATTACAGGGGGTAGATTATAATTCACCCCTCCACTTT	CASSLLQGVDYNSPLHF	few	TRBV7-9	TRBJ1-6	TRBD1
TGTGCCAGCAGGGGACAGGGCCCCACAGATACGCAGTATTTT	CASRGQGPTDTQYF	NA	TRBV7-3	TRBJ2-3	TRBD1
TGCAGCGTCAAATCCAGGGGGGCAGGGACGAACACCGGGGAGCTGTTTTTT	CSVKSRGAGTNTGELFF	NA	TRBV29-1	TRBJ2-2	NA
TGTGCCAGCAGTTTGCAGTATATGACTACCTATGGCTACACCTTC	CASSLQYMTTYGYTF	NA	TRBV28	TRBJ1-2	NA
TGCGCCAGCAGCCAAGAAGGGGGATCAGGCCAGCCCCAGCATTTT	CASSQEGGSGQPQHF	NA	TRBV4-3	TRBJ1-5	NA
TGTGCCAGCAGAAGATCTGGGACAGACAATCAGCCCCAGCATTTT	CASRRSGTDNQPQHF	NA	TRBV2	TRBJ1-5	TRBD1
TGTGCCAGTAGTATCAGGCAGGGGGCTGGAGGAATCCAGCCCCAGCATTTT	CASSIRQGAGGIQPQHF	NA	TRBV19	TRBJ1-5	TRBD1
TGTGCCAGCAGCCAAGAGCTAGCGGGGGGGCCTACTCCCTACGAGCAGTACTTC	CASSQELAGGPTPYEQYF	NA	TRBV4-2	TRBJ2-7	TRBD2
TGTGCCAGCAGTTACCGTACAGGGGTGGGCACCGGGGAGCTGTTTTTT	CASSYRTGVGTGELFF	NA	TRBV6-5	TRBJ2-2	TRBD1
TGTGCCAGCACCCCTAGCGTGGGGCAAGAGACCCAGTACTTC	CASTPSVGQETQYF	few	TRBV27	TRBJ2-5	NA
TGTGCCAGCAGGGCGGACAGGGAAACCGGGGAGCTGTTTTTT	CASRADRETGELFF	NA	TRBV5-4	TRBJ2-2	TRBD1
TGTGCCAGCTCAGATGGGGGAAGCACTAATGAAAAACTGTTTTTT	CASSDGGSTNEKLFF	NA	TRBV18	TRBJ1-4	NA
TGTGCCAGCTCACCACCGGCAGGTTCCTACGAGCAGTACTTC	CASSPPAGSYEQYF	once	TRBV18	TRBJ2-7	NA
TGCAGCGTCGGAGGGGCATGGGGGTCGGGACTGTTTTTT	CSVGGAWGSGLFF	NA	TRBV29-1	TRBJ1-4	NA
TGTGCCAGCAGCTTCGCCGTCAGCTCCTACGAGCAGTACTTC	CASSFAVSSYEQYF	NA	TRBV5-5	TRBJ2-7	NA
TGTGCCAGCAGCCCAACTTGGGGGGGCTATGGCTACACCTTC	CASSPTWGGYGYTF	NA	TRBV5-8	TRBJ1-2	NA
TGTGCCAGCAGCTACCAGTCCACAGATACGCAGTATTTT	CASSYQSTDTQYF	NA	TRBV6-6	TRBJ2-3	NA
TGTGCCACCAGCAGGGAGGCATGGGGCGAAAAACTGTTTTTT	CATSREAWGEKLFF	NA	TRBV15	TRBJ1-4	NA
TGTGCCAGTAGGGACTCACCGGACAGGGTAGGGAATGAGCAGTTCTTC	CASRDSPDRVGNEQFF	NA	TRBV19	TRBJ2-1	TRBD1
TGTGCCAGCAGTTTTTCCAATCAGCCCCAGCATTTT	CASSFSNQPQHF	NA	TRBV12-3/TRBV12-4	TRBJ1-5	NA
TGTGCCAGCAGCCCGTTGAGCGGGAACGAAGGAAACACCATATATTTT	CASSPLSGNEGNTIYF	once	TRBV2	TRBJ1-3	NA
TGTGCCAGCAGCCAAAGGGACCGGGAAAAACTGTTTTTT	CASSQRDREKLFF	NA	TRBV3-1/TRBV3-2	TRBJ1-4	NA
TGTGCCAGCACGTACAGGGGTGGGGGCTACACCTTC	CASTYRGGGYTF	NA	TRBV6-5	TRBJ1-2	TRBD1
TGTGCCTGGAGCCTCGGAAGTGGGATCCAAGAGACCCAGTACTTC	CAWSLGSGIQETQYF	NA	TRBV30	TRBJ2-5	NA
TGTGCCAGCAGCCAAGGAGCAGTTAGCAATCAGCCCCAGCATTTT	CASSQGAVSNQPQHF	NA	TRBV3-1/TRBV3-2	TRBJ1-5	NA
TGTGCCAGCAGTTACTCGACAGGAAATTACAATGAGCAGTTCTTC	CASSYSTGNYNEQFF	NA	TRBV6-5	TRBJ2-1	NA
TGTGCCATCAGAGAGAACACTGAAGCTTTCTTT	CAIRENTEAFF	NA	TRBV28	TRBJ1-1	NA
TGTGCCAGCAGCCGCGGCGACAGGAGCAATCAGCCCCAGCATTTT	CASSRGDRSNQPQHF	NA	TRBV6-5	TRBJ1-5	NA
TGTGCCAGCACCCTGGACAGCTACACAGATACGCAGTATTTT	CASTLDSYTDTQYF	NA	TRBV11-1	TRBJ2-3	NA
TGTGCCAGCAAGCCGACAGGGGGGTATGGCTACACCTTC	CASKPTGGYGYTF	NA	TRBV6-4	TRBJ1-2	TRBD1
TGTGCCTGGAGGCGGGGACGTTCTACTAACTATGGCTACACCTTC	CAWRRGRSTNYGYTF	NA	TRBV30	TRBJ1-2	NA
TGTGCCAGCAGCCAGCCCCGGGACAGAAACACCGGGGAGCTGTTTTTT	CASSQPRDRNTGELFF	NA	TRBV9	TRBJ2-2	TRBD1
TGTGCCAGCAGCCAAAGGGGGGTTAACTATGGCTACACCTTC	CASSQRGVNYGYTF	NA	TRBV4-2	TRBJ1-2	NA
TGTGCCAGCAGTGAAGCCCCGGGGATTAGCTACGAGCAGTACTTC	CASSEAPGISYEQYF	NA	TRBV6-1	TRBJ2-7	NA
TGTGCCAGCAGCGCCAGACTGACCCAAGAGACCCAGTACTTC	CASSARLTQETQYF	NA	TRBV7-9	TRBJ2-5	NA
TGTGCCAGCAGCCAAGAAGCAACCCAGGGTCCCTATGGCTACACCTTC	CASSQEATQGPYGYTF	NA	TRBV4-2	TRBJ1-2	NA
TGTGCCAGCATCAAGATGGAACTCTTGACAGTCTCTGGAAACACCATATATTTT	CASIKMELLTVSGNTIYF	NA	TRBV2	TRBJ1-3	NA
TGTGCCAGCAATCTAAGAGGGGAACCTGGAAATCAGCCCCAGCATTTT	CASNLRGEPGNQPQHF	once	TRBV2	TRBJ1-5	NA
TGTGCCAGCAGCAGGACAGGGAACAATCAGCCCCAGCATTTT	CASSRTGNNQPQHF	NA	TRBV2	TRBJ1-5	TRBD1
TGTGCCAGCAGCCGGGACAAATTCTCTCCCTACGAGCAGTACTTC	CASSRDKFSPYEQYF	NA	TRBV6-5	TRBJ2-7	NA
TGTGCCAGCCAGCGCTACGTGGACAGGGGTGAGACCCAGTACTTC	CASQRYVDRGETQYF	NA	TRBV6-5	TRBJ2-5	TRBD1
TGTGCCAGCTCACACAGGGGCGAGCTCTCTGGGGCCAACGTCCTGACTTTC	CASSHRGELSGANVLTF	NA	TRBV18	TRBJ2-6	TRBD1
TGTGCCAGCAGCCCGGCTGTTAGCGACGAGCAGTACTTC	CASSPAVSDEQYF	few	TRBV5-6	TRBJ2-7	NA
TGTGCCAGCAGTTCGGCGGTTGGGCAGCCCCAGCATTTT	CASSSAVGQPQHF	NA	TRBV28	TRBJ1-5	NA
TGTGCCAGTAGCAGAGACAGGGGATTACGGGATCAGCCCCAGCATTTT	CASSRDRGLRDQPQHF	NA	TRBV19	TRBJ1-5	TRBD1
TGTGCCAGCTCACCAGACACAATCTATGGCTACACCTTC	CASSPDTIYGYTF	NA	TRBV18	TRBJ1-2	NA
TGTGCCAGCAGTTTACAGGGTGGTAATTCACCCCTCCACTTT	CASSLQGGNSPLHF	NA	TRBV27	TRBJ1-6	NA
TGTGCCAGCAGTTTAGGGGGACAAGAGACCCAGTACTTC	CASSLGGQETQYF	NA	TRBV28	TRBJ2-5	NA
TGTGCCAGCAGGACTCCGGGGGGGGGCTCCACCTTC	CASRTPGGGSTF	NA	TRBV28	TRBJ1-2	NA
TGCGCCAGCAGCTTGGCCGGGGGGGCCGTACAAGAGACCCAGTACTTC	CASSLAGGAVQETQYF	NA	TRBV5-1	TRBJ2-5	TRBD2
TGCAGCGTCCTAAGTTGGGCGAACACTGAAGCTTTCTTT	CSVLSWANTEAFF	many	TRBV29-1	TRBJ1-1	NA